The next 21 T cell receptor beta chains were all read from a single sample in a study of cytomegalovirus exposure and HLA in healthy donors. Primers included in the PCR were 60 Vbeta and 13 Jbeta primers. TCRdb keeps only in-frame clones here, not all; method: immunoSEQ multiplex PCR. In the table there are some 100,000 clones, around 80% of which are singletons. Material for sequencing was PBMCs. The source of these receptors is a woman in her forties or fifties in good health and CMV-seropositive.

V usage is TRBV30 and J usage is TRBJ1-1; the D is unclear. Germline CDR1 reads GTSNPN; CDR2 reads SVGIG (reference sequence). Trimming cost V 7 bases and J 1 base, with 10 bases left between them. CDR3 size: 12 residues. This CDR3 is CASGEGNTEAFF. CDR3 DNA sequence: TGTGCCTCCGGGGAGGGGAACACTGAAGCTTTCTTT.

On this clone itself: One end of the junction is discordant with germline, which a read error may explain. The V and J genes are TRBV7-9 and TRBJ2-5; a possible D gene is TRBD1 (5 bases). The CDR3 covers 14 residues. Germline CDR1 is SEHNR and CDR2 is FQNEAQ (reference sequence). The CDR3 coding sequence is TGTTCCAGCAGCTTAAGGGGTGGGGAAGAGACCCAGTACTTC. This codes for CSSSLRGGEETQYF.

The rearrangement joins TRBV7-9 to TRBJ2-1; D gene ambiguous. V was shortened by 1 base and J by 0 bases, with 7 bases between the two germline ends. The CDR3 spans 15 residues. CDR1 is SEHNR and CDR2 is FQNEAQ in the germline V gene (reference sequence). Here the CDR3 DNA reads TGTGCCAGCAGCTTAGTGCGTAGCTCCTACAATGAGCAGTTCTTC. Amino acids: CASSLVRSSYNEQFF.

This rearrangement joins TRBV2 to TRBJ2-7, with 7 nucleotides matching TRBD2. Trimming removed 7 bases from V and 5 bases from J; junction bases left unmatched: 5. The CDR3 is 12 amino acids. Germline assignment: CDR1 SNHLY and CDR2 FYNNEI. DNA of the CDR3: TGTGCCAGCACTAGGGAGGGGAACGAGCAGTACTTC. Its protein product is CASTREGNEQYF.

V and J are TRBV4-1 and TRBJ2-5; 13 bases fit TRBD2. With V trimmed by 2 bases and J by 1 base, 1 base remained unmatched. This CDR3 is 16 amino acids long. Germline V gene lookup returns CDR1 MGHRA and CDR2 YSYEKL. The CDR3 coding sequence is TGCGCCAGCAGCCAACGGACTAGCGGGGGCCAAGAGACCCAGTACTTC. Encoded protein: CASSQRTSGGQETQYF.

The V gene is TRBV5-1, the J gene TRBJ1-5; 7 bases line up with TRBD1. Germline-derived CDR1 and CDR2 are SGHRS and YFSETQ. The CDR3 runs to 14 residues. The V and J ends lost 5 bases and 4 bases, in that order; junction bases with no gene match: 6. CDR3 sequence (DNA): TGCGCCAGCAGTACGGGACAGCCTAATCAGCCCCAGCATTTT. Translated, it gives CASSTGQPNQPQHF.

This rearrangement joins TRBV6-1 to TRBJ1-1; D remains ambiguous. CDR3 length equals 13 residues. Trimming pared 7 bases from V and 5 bases from J, leaving 14 bases between. Germline lookup yields CDR1 MNHNS and CDR2 SASEGT. In DNA, the CDR3 is TGTGCCAGCACGAGGGCCCAGAGTACTGAAGCTTTCTTT. Its protein is CASTRAQSTEAFF.

This chain uses TRBV5-8 with TRBJ2-7; TRBD2 aligns across 7 bases. The CDR3 spans 14 residues. Germline CDR1 reads SGHTS; CDR2 reads YDEGEE. Unmatched junction bases numbered 2, after V lost 2 bases and J lost 0 bases. The CDR3 DNA is TGTGCCAGCAGCTTCCTAGCGGACTCCTACGAGCAGTACTTC. This sequence encodes CASSFLADSYEQYF.

The chain is built from TRBV7-9 and TRBJ2-7, with TRBD2 matching 7 bases. Trimming at V came to 5 bases and at J to 2 bases, leaving 18 bases not matched to a gene. Germline values: CDR1 SEHNR, CDR2 FQNEAQ (reference sequence). CDR3 size: 18 residues. The CDR3 DNA reads TGTGCCAGCAGCCCACCCCCGGGTTCGCGGGAGAAGACCTACGAGCAGTACTTC. Encoded protein: CASSPPPGSREKTYEQYF.

V usage is TRBV28 and J usage is TRBJ2-7, with 9 positions matching TRBD1. CDR1 and CDR2 from the germline V gene are MDHEN and SYDVKM. J gave up 5 bases and V 5 bases, and 7 bases lay outside the gene matches. The CDR3 is made up of 14 amino acids. CDR3 in amino acids: CASSNPGQGHEQYF. The CDR3 DNA is TGTGCCAGCAGTAACCCGGGACAGGGCCACGAGCAGTACTTC.

The V call is TRBV6-1, the J call TRBJ1-2, with TRBD1 matching over 10 bases. This CDR3 has 15 amino acids. V shed 4 bases and J 4 bases; nucleotides not matched to a gene: 6. CDR1 is MNHNS, CDR2 SASEGT, per germline. As DNA, the CDR3 is TGTGCCAGCAGTGCCCAGACAGGGGGCCCCTATGGCTACACCTTC. It translates to CASSAQTGGPYGYTF.

The chain combines TRBV12-2 with TRBJ1-1; TRBD1 reflects the table's D call only, with no check against the DNA. TRBV12-2 is noted as a pseudogene. The CDR3 contains 16 residues. This CDR3 is CASRLAPTSQNTEAFF. The DNA for the CDR3 is TGTGCAAGTCGCTTAGCGCCGACATCTCAGAACACTGAAGCTTTCTTT.

The chain recombines TRBV11-2 with TRBJ2-1; 10 bases are a match to TRBD2. J gave up 10 bases and V 5 bases, and 11 bases lay outside the gene matches. This CDR3 region has 15 residues. The germline gives CDR1 SGHAT, CDR2 FQNNGV. CDR3 region: CASSPPGLAGDEQFF. CDR3 nucleotide sequence: TGTGCCAGCAGCCCTCCCGGGCTAGCGGGAGACGAGCAGTTCTTC.

This clone has a single count. The chain joins TRBV27 to TRBJ1-4; D unresolved. V was shortened by 3 bases and J by 0 bases, with 11 bases between the two germline ends. Germline V gene lookup returns CDR1 MNHEY and CDR2 SMNVEV (reference sequence). The CDR3 runs 16 residues. CDR3 sequence (DNA): TGTGCCAGCAGTTTCGGACGGACTGCAACTAATGAAAAACTGTTTTTT. It codes for CASSFGRTATNEKLFF.

The chain has TRBV27 and TRBJ1-4; no firm D call. The V end was cut by 5 bases, the J end by 0 bases, with 22 bases between. The CDR3 runs to 19 residues. CDR1 is MNHEY and CDR2 is SMNVEV in the germline V gene (reference sequence). This CDR3 is CASSPNPNRSPATNEKLFF. The CDR3 DNA reads as TGTGCCAGCAGTCCTAACCCAAACAGATCCCCTGCAACTAATGAAAAACTGTTTTTT.

The gene calls are TRBV29-1 and TRBJ1-1; the match to TRBD1 covers 9 bases. V dropped 3 bases and J dropped 7; count of bases not matched to a gene: 0. The V gene's germline CDR1 is SQVTM and CDR2 ANQGSEA. This CDR3 region has 11 residues. The CDR3 nucleotides read TGCAGCGTTGAGGACAGGGGTGAAGCTTTCTTT. It translates to CSVEDRGEAFF.

The chain joins TRBV13 to TRBJ1-2, with D possibly being TRBD1 (6 bases). CDR1 PRHDT and CDR2 FYEKMQ come from the germline V gene (reference sequence). The CDR3 sequence is 15 residues long. Between the trimmed V and J ends, which lost 8 bases and 0 bases, there was a span of 16 bases. The CDR3 DNA reads TGTGCCAGCGGGGGCACTAAAGTTCCTAACTATGGCTACACCTTC. It yields the protein CASGGTKVPNYGYTF.

V usage is TRBV4-2 and J usage is TRBJ1-2, with 7 bases lining up with TRBD1. CDR3 length: 15 residues. The germline V gene encodes CDR1 LGHNA and CDR2 YNFKEQ. V shed 0 bases and J 3 bases; nucleotides not matched to a gene: 4. The CDR3 DNA follows: TGTGCCAGCAGCCAAGATAGCCAGGGGGACTATGGCTACACCTTC. It specifies CASSQDSQGDYGYTF.

The chain is built from TRBV7-3 and TRBJ2-3; maybe TRBD2 (6 bases). V lost 1 base and J lost 1, with 12 bases in between. CDR1 is SGHTA and CDR2 is FQGTGA in the germline V gene. This CDR3 spans 16 amino acids. CDR3 coding DNA: TGTGCCAGCAGCTTAATGGGACTCTATCGCACAGATACGCAGTATTTT. Amino acids: CASSLMGLYRTDTQYF.

CDR3 coding DNA: TGCGCCAGCAGCGCGCTCGGGACTAGCGGGCACTACGAGCAGTACTTC. Translated: CASSALGTSGHYEQYF. This rearrangement joins TRBV5-1 to TRBJ2-7, with 12 bases fitting TRBD2. CDR3 length: 16 amino acids. V shed 4 bases and J 3 bases; nucleotides not matched to a gene: 8. CDR1 and CDR2 from the germline V gene are SGHRS and YFSETQ.

The chain joins TRBV19 to TRBJ1-2; TRBD1 is a possible D gene (6 bases). V was shortened by 6 bases and J by 8 bases, with 25 bases between the two germline ends. Germline CDR1 and CDR2: LNHDA and SQIVND (reference sequence). CDR3 length: 16 amino acids. The DNA of the CDR3 is TGTGCCAGTAGATTGAATACAGGGCGATCCTCTGAGGGCTACACCTTC. It encodes CASRLNTGRSSEGYTF.